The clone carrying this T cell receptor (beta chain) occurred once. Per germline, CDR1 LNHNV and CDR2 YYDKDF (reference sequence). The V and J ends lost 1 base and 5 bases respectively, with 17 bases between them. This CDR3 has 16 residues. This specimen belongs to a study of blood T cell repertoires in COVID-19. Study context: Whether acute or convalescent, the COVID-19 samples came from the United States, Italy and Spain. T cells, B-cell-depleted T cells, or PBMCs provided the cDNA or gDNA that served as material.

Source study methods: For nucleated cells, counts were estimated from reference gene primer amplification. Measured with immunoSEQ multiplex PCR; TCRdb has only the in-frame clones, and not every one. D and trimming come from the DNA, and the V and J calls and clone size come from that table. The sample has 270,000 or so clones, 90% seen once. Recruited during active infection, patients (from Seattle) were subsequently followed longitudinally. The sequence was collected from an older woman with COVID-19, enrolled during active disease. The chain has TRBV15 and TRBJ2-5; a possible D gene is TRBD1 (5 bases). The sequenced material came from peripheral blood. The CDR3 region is CATSRAAQGLGETQYF. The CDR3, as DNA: TGTGCCACCAGCAGAGCGGCGCAGGGTCTGGGGGAGACCCAGTACTTC.